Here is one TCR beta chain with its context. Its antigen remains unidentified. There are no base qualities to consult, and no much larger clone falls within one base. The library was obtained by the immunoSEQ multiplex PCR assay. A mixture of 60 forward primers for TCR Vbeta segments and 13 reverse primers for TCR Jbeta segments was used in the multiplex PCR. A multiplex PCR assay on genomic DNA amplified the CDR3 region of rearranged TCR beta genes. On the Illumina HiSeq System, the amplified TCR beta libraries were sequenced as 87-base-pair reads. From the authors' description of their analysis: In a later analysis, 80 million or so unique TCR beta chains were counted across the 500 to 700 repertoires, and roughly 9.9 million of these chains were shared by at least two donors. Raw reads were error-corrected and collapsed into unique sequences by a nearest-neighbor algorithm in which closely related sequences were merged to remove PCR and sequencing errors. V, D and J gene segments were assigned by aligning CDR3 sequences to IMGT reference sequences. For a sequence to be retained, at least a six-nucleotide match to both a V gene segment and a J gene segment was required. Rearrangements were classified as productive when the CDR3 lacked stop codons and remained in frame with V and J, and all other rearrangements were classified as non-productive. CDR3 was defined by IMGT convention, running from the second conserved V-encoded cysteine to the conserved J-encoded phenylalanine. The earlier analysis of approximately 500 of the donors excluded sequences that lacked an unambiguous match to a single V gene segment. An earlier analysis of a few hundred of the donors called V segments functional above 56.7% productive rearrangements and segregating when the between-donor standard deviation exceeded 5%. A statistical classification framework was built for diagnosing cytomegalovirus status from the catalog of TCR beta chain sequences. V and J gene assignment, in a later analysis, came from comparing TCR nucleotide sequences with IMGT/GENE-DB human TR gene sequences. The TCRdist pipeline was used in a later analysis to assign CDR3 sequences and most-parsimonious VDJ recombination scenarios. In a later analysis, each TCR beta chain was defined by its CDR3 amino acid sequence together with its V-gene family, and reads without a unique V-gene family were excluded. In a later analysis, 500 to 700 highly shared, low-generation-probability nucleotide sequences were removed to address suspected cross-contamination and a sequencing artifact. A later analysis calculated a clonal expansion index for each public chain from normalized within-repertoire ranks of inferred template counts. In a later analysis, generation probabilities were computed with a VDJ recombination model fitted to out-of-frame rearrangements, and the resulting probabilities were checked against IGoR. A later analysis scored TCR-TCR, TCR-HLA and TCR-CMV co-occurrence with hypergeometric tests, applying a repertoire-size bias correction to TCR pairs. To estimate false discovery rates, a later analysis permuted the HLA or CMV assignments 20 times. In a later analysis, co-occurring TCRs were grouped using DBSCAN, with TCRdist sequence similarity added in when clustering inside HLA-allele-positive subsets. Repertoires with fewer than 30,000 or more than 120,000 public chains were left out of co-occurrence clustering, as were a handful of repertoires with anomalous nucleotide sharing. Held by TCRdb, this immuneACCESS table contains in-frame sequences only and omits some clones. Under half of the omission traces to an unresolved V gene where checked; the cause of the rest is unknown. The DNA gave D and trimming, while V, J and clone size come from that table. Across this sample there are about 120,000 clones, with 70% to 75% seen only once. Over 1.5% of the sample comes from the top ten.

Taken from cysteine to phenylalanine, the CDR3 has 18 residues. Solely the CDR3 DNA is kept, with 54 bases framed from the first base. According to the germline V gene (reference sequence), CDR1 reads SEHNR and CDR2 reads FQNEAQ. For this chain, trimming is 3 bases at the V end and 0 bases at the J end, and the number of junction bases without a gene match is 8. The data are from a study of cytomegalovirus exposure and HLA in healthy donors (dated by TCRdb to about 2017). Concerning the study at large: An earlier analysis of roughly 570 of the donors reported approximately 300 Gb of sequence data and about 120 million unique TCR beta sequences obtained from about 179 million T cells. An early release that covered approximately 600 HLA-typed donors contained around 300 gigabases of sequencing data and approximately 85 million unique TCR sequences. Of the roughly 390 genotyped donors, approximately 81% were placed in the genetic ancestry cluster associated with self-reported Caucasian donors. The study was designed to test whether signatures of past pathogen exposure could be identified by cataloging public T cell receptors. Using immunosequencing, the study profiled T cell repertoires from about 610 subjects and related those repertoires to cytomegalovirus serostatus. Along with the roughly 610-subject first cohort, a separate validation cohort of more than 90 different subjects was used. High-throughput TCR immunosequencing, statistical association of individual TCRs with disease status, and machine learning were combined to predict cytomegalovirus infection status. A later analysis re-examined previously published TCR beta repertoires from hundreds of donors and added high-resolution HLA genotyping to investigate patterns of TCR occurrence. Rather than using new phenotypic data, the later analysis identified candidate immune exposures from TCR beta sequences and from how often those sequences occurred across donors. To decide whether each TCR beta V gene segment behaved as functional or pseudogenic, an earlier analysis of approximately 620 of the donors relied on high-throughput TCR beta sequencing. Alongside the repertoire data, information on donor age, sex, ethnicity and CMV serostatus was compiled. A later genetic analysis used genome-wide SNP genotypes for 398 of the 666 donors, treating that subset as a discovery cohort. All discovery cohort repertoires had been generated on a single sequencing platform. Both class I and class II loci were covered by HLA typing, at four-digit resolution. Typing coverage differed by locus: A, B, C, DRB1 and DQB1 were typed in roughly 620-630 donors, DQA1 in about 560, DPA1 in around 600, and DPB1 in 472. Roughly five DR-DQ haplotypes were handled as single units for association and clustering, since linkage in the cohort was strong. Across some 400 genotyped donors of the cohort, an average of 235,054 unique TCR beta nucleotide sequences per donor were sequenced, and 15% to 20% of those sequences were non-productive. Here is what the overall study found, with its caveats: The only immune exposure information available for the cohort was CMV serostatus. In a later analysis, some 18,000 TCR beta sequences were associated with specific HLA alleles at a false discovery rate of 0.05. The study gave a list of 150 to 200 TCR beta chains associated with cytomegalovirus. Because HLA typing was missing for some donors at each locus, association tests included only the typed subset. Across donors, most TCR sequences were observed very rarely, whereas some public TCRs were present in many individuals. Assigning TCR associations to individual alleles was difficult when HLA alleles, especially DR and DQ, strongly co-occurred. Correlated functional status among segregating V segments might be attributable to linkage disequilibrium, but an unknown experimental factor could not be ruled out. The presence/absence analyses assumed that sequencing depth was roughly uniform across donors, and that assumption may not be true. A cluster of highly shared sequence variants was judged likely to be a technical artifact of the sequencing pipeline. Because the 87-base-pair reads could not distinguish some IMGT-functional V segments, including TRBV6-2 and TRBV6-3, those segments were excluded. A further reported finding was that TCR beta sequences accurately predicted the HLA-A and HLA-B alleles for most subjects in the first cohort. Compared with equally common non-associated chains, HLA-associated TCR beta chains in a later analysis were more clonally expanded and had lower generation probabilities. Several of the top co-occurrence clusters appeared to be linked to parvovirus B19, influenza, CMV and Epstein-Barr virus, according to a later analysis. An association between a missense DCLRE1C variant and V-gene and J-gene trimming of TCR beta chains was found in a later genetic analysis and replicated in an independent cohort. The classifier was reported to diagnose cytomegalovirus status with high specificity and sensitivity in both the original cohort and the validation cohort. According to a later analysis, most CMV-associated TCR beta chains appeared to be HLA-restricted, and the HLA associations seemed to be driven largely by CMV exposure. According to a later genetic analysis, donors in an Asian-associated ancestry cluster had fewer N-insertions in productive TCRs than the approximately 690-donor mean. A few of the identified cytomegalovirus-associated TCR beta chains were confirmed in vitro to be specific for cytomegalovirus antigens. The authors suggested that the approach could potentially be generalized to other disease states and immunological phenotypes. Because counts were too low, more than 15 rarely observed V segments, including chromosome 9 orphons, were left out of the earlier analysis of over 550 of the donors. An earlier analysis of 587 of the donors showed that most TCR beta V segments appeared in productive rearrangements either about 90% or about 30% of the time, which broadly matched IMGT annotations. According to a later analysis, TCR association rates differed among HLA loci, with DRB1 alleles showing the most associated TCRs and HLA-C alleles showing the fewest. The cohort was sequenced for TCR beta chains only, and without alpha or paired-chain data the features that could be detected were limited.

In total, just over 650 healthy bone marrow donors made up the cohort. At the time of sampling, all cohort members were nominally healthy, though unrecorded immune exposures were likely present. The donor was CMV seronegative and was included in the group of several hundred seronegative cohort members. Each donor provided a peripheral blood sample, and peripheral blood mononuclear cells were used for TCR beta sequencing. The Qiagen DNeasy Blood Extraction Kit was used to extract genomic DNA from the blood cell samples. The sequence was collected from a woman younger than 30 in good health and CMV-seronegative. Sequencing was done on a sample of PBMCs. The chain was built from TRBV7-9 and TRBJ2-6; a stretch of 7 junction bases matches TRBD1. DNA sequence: TGTGCCAGCAGCTTCCCGGGACAGACAAGCTCTGGGGCCAACGTCCTGACTTTC. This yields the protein CASSFPGQTSSGANVLTF.